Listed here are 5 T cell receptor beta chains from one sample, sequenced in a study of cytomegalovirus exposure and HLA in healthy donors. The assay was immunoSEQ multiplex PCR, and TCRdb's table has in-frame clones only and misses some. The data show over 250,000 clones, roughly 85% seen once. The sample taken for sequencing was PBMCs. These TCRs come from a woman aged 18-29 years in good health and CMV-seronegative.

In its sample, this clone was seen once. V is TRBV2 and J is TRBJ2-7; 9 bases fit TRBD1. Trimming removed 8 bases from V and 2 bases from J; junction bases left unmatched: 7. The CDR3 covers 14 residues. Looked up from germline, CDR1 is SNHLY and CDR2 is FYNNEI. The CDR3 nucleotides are TGTGCCAGCCCTATGGACAGGGGCCCCTACGAGCAGTACTTC. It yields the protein CASPMDRGPYEQYF.

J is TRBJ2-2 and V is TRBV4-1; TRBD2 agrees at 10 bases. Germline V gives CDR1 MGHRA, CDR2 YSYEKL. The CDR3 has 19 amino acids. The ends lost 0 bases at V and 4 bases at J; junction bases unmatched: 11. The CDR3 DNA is TGCGCCAGCAGCCAAGATCGGGTTAGCGGGGGGTTGAGCACCGGGGAGCTGTTTTTT. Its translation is CASSQDRVSGGLSTGELFF.

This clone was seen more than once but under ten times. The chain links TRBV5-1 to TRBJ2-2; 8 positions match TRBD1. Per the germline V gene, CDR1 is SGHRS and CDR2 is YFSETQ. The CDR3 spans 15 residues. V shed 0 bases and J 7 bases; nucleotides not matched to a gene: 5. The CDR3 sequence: CASSLADRDVGELFF. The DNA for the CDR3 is TGCGCCAGCAGCTTGGCGGACAGGGACGTCGGGGAGCTGTTTTTT.

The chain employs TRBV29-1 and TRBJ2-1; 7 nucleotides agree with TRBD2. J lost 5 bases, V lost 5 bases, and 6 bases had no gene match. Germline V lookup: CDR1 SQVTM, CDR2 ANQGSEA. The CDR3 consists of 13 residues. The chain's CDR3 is CSVYRLADNEQFF. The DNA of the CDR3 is TGCAGCGTTTATCGACTAGCCGACAATGAGCAGTTCTTC.

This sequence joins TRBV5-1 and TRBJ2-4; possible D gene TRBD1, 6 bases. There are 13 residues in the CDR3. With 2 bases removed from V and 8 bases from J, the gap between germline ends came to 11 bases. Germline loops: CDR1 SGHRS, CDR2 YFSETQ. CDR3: CASSLQGVYIQYF. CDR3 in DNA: TGCGCCAGCAGCTTACAGGGAGTATACATTCAGTACTTC.